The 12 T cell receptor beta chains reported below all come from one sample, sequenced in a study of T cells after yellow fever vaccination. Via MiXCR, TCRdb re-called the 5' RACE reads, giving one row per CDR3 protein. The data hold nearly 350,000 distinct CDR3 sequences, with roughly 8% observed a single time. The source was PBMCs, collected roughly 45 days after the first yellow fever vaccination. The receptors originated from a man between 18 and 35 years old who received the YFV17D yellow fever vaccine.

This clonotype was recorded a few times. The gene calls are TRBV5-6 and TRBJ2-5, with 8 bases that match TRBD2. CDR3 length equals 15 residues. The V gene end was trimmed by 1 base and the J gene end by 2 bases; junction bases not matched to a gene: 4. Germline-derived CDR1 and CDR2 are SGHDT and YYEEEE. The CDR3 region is CASSLPGGSQETQYF. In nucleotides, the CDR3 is TGTGCCAGCAGCTTGCCGGGGGGGAGTCAAGAGACCCAGTACTTC.

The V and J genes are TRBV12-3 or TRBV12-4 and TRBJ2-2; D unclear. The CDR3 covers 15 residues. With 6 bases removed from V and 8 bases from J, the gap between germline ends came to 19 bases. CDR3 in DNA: TGTGCCAGCAGACTCAAGGACGGGTGGACGGGGGAGCTGTTTTTT. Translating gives CASRLKDGWTGELFF.

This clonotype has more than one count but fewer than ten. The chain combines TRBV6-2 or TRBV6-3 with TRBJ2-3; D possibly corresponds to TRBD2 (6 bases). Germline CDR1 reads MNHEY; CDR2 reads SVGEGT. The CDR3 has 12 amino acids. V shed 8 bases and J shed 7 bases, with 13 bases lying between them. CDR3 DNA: TGTGCCAGCCGGAGCGGGCCCTATACGCAGTATTTT. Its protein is CASRSGPYTQYF.

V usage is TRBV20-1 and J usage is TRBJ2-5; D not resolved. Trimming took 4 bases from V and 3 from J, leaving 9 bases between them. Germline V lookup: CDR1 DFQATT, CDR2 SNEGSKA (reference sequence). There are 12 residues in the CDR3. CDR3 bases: TGCAGTGCTACCCTAGAGGAAGAGACCCAGTACTTC. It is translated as CSATLEEETQYF.

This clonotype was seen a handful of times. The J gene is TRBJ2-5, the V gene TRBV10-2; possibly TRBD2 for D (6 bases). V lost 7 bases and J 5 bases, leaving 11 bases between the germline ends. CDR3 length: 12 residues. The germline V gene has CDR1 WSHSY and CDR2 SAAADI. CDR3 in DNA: TGCGCCAGCATGGAGGGGTCGGAGACCCAGTACTTC. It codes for CASMEGSETQYF.

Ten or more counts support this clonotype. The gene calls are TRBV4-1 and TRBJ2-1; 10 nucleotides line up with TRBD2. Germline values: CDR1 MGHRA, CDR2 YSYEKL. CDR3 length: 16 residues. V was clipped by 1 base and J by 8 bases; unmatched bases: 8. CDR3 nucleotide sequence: TGCGCCAGCAGCCAAGTGTTGGCTAGCGGGGGCTATGAGCAGTTCTTC. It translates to CASSQVLASGGYEQFF.

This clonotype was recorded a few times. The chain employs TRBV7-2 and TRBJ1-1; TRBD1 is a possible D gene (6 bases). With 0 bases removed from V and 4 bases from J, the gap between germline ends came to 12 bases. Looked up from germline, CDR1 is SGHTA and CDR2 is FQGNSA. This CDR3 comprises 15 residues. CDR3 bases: TGTGCCAGCAGCTTAGCGTTGGGGGGGCCCACTGAAGCTTTCTTT. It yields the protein CASSLALGGPTEAFF.

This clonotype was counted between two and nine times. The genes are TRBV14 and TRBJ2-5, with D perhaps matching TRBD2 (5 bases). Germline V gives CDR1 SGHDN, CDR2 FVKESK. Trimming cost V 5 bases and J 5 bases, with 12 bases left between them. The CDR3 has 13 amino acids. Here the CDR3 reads CASSYGESETQYF. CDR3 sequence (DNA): TGTGCCAGCAGCTACGGGGAGAGTGAGACCCAGTACTTC. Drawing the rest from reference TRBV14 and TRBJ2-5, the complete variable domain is EAGVTQFPSHSVIEKGQTVTLRCDPISGHDNLYWYRRVMGKEIKFLLHFVKESKQDESGMPNNRFLAERTGGTYSTLKVQPAELEDSGVYFCASSYGESETQYFGPGTRLLVL.

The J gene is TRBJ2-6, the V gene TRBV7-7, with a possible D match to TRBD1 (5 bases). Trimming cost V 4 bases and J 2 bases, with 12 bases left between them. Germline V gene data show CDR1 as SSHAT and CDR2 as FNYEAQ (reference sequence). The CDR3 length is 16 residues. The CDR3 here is CASSSSAGTGANVLTF. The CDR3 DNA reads TGTGCCAGCAGCTCATCCGCAGGGACTGGGGCCAACGTCCTGACTTTC.

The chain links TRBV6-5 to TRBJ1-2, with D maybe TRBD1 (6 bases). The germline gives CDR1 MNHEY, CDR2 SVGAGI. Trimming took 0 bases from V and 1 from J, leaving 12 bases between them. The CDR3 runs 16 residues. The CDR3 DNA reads TGTGCCAGCAGTTACTCAGGTGCCAGGGGTAACTATGGCTACACCTTC. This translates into CASSYSGARGNYGYTF.

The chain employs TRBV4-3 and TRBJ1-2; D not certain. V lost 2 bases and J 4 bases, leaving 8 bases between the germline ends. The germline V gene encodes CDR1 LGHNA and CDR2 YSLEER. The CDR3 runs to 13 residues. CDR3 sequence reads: CASSQWAGYGYTF. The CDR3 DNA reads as TGCGCCAGCAGCCAATGGGCGGGCTATGGCTACACCTTC.

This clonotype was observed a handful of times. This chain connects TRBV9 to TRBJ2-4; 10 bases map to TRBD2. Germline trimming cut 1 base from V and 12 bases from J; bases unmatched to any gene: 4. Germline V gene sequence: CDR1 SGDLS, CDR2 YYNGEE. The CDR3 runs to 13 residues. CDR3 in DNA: TGTGCCAGCAGCGTAACCAGCGGGGGGGGTCAGTACTTC. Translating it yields CASSVTSGGGQYF.